Below, 15 T cell receptor beta chains from the same sample are listed, as sequenced in a study of T cells after yellow fever vaccination. MiXCR, run by TCRdb on the 5' RACE reads, gives a single entry per CDR3 protein. The sample has some 300,000 distinct CDR3 sequences, 8.1% seen once. Sequenced here: PBMCs, sampled more than 40 days after the first yellow fever vaccination. The receptors originated from a man aged 18 to 30 who received the YFV17D yellow fever vaccine.

This clonotype occurred a few times. The V call is TRBV14, the J call TRBJ1-3; 7 bases are shared with TRBD1. The ends lost 6 bases at V and 0 bases at J; junction bases unmatched: 8. The V gene's germline CDR1 is SGHDN and CDR2 FVKESK. The CDR3 runs 16 residues. The CDR3 sequence: CASSSVTGDSGNTIYF. CDR3 DNA: TGTGCCAGCAGTAGCGTTACAGGGGACTCTGGAAACACCATATATTTT.

This clonotype was detected only a few times. The chain uses TRBV7-2 and TRBJ1-1, with D perhaps matching TRBD1 (6 bases). Trimming took 5 bases from V and 1 from J, leaving 8 bases between them. The CDR3 length is 13 residues. Germline V CDR1 and CDR2: SGHTA, FQGNSA. The CDR3 nucleotides are TGTGCCAGCAGCAGGACAGCGAACACTGAAGCTTTCTTT. Its translation is CASSRTANTEAFF.

The sample holds a few counts of this clonotype. The rearrangement links TRBV7-9 to TRBJ2-2; the D gene is possibly TRBD1 (6 bases). This CDR3 has 16 amino acids. The V gene's germline CDR1 is SEHNR and CDR2 FQNEAQ (reference sequence). The V end lost 1 base, the J end lost 2 bases, and 11 bases lay between the germline ends. CDR3 protein: CASSLGGGPNTGELFF. DNA for the CDR3: TGTGCCAGCAGCTTAGGTGGGGGCCCAAACACCGGGGAGCTGTTTTTT.

V usage is TRBV5-1 and J usage is TRBJ2-1; maybe TRBD2 (5 bases). The germline V gene encodes CDR1 SGHRS and CDR2 YFSETQ. V lost 4 bases and J 8 bases, leaving 19 bases between the germline ends. This CDR3 has 15 amino acids. The CDR3 here is CASSIDAGPRDEQFF. DNA for the CDR3: TGCGCCAGCAGCATCGACGCTGGTCCGAGGGATGAGCAGTTCTTC.

The J gene is TRBJ2-5, the V gene TRBV4-3, with D maybe TRBD2 (5 bases). The CDR3 has 15 amino acids. Germline-derived CDR1 and CDR2 are LGHNA and YSLEER. Trimming removed 0 bases at V and 7 bases at J, with 15 bases between. The CDR3 sequence is CASSQDREGPGTQYF. DNA for the CDR3: TGCGCCAGCAGCCAAGATCGAGAGGGCCCGGGGACCCAGTACTTC.

J is TRBJ2-7 and V is TRBV4-2, with D possibly TRBD2 on 6 matching bases. This CDR3 is 14 amino acids long. Trimming removed 1 base at V and 5 bases at J, with 12 bases between. Germline V lookup: CDR1 LGHNA, CDR2 YNFKEQ. DNA of the CDR3: TGTGCCAGCAGCCAAGCCCCTCGCGGGGACGAGCAGTACTTC. Translation: CASSQAPRGDEQYF.

V usage is TRBV7-8 and J usage is TRBJ2-1; 12 bases are shared with TRBD1. CDR3 size: 15 residues. Germline CDR1 SGHVS, CDR2 FQNEAQ. V was clipped by 5 bases and J by 9 bases; unmatched bases: 8. CDR3 sequence reads: CASSEYGTGGFEQFF. The CDR3 DNA reads as TGTGCCAGCAGCGAGTATGGGACAGGGGGCTTTGAGCAGTTCTTC.

The sample holds a few counts of this clonotype. The chain uses TRBV24-1 and TRBJ2-1; 8 nucleotides agree with TRBD1. After removal of 8 bases from V and 10 bases from J, the junction contained 12 bases not matched to a gene. Germline lookup yields CDR1 KGHDR and CDR2 SFDVKD. CDR3 size: 14 residues. The CDR3 region has the DNA TGTGCCACCACCGCAGGGGGCGAAGGGCACGAGCAGTTCTTC. Encoded protein: CATTAGGEGHEQFF.

This clonotype was counted between two and nine times. V is TRBV15 and J is TRBJ1-5, with D tentatively TRBD1 (5 bases). CDR3 length: 15 residues. The ends were cut back, 0 bases at V and 5 bases at J, with 11 bases in the middle. CDR1 and CDR2 from the germline V gene are LNHNV and YYDKDF (reference sequence). CDR3 DNA sequence: TGTGCCACCAGCAGAGAAGAGGGGATGGATCAGCCCCAGCATTTT. Amino acids: CATSREEGMDQPQHF.

This clonotype came up a few times. CDR3 region: CASSSSGASGVLGGQFF. CDR3 nucleotide sequence: TGTGCCAGCAGCTCTAGCGGGGCTAGCGGGGTCCTCGGGGGGCAGTTCTTC. The genes are TRBV7-9 and TRBJ2-1; the match to TRBD2 covers 9 bases. V lost 4 bases and J lost 12; bases outside the gene matches: 19. The germline V gene encodes CDR1 SEHNR and CDR2 FQNEAQ (reference sequence). This CDR3 comprises 17 residues.

This clonotype has just a few counts. This sequence joins TRBV6-5 and TRBJ2-7; 9 bases agree with TRBD1. With 2 bases clipped from V and 0 bases from J, the junction kept 5 bases outside the gene matches. The CDR3 spans 16 residues. The V gene's germline CDR1 is MNHEY and CDR2 SVGAGI. CDR3 protein: CASSYRGQGISYEQYF. The DNA for the CDR3 is TGTGCCAGCAGTTACCGCGGACAGGGGATCTCCTACGAGCAGTACTTC.

This clonotype was seen only a few times. The chain has TRBV7-2 and TRBJ2-1; 9 bases agree with TRBD1. The junction had 6 bases not matched to a gene; V was cut back by 4 bases and J by 14 bases. Per the germline V gene, CDR1 is SGHTA and CDR2 is FQGNSA. CDR3 length equals 12 residues. In DNA form, the CDR3 reads TGTGCCAGCAGCTCCTCCGGGACAGGGAAGTTCTTC. It is translated as CASSSSGTGKFF.

This clonotype was seen a few times. The chain couples TRBV29-1 to TRBJ1-5; 10 bases are a match to TRBD1. Germline assignment: CDR1 SQVTM and CDR2 ANQGSEA. This CDR3 is built from 15 residues. V lost 4 bases and J lost 5; bases outside the gene matches: 8. CDR3 nucleotide sequence: TGCAGCGTTGGGTTCGGGACAGGGGCAGATCAGCCCCAGCATTTT. Protein product: CSVGFGTGADQPQHF.

In this sample, this clonotype turned up a few times. The CDR3 DNA is TGCAGTGCTTTTAGCGGGGGGGCCCGCGAGCAGTACTTC. This gives the protein CSAFSGGAREQYF. The V and J genes are TRBV20-1 and TRBJ2-7; 11 bases are a match to TRBD2. V was pared by 5 bases and J by 6 bases, with 6 bases of the junction left unmatched. Germline assignment: CDR1 DFQATT and CDR2 SNEGSKA (reference sequence). The CDR3 runs to 13 residues.

This rearrangement joins TRBV12-3 or TRBV12-4 to TRBJ2-7; D perhaps matches TRBD1 (5 bases). CDR3 length equals 12 residues. The V and J ends lost 6 bases and 3 bases respectively, with 9 bases between them. The CDR3 reads CASRGRDYEQYV. CDR3 in DNA: TGTGCCAGCAGGGGCAGGGACTACGAGCAGTACGTC.